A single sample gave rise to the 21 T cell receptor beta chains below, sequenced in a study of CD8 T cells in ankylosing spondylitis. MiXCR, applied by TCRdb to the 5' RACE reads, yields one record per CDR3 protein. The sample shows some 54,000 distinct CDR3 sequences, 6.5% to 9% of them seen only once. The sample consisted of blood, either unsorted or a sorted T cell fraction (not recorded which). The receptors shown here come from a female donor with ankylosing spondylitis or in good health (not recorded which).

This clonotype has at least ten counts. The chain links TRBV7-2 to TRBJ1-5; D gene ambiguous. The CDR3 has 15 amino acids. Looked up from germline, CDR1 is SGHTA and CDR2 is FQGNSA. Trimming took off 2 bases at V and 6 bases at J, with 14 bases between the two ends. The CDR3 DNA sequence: TGTGCCAGCAGCTTATGGGGAGAGGTCGGTCAGCCCCAGCATTTT. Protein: CASSLWGEVGQPQHF.

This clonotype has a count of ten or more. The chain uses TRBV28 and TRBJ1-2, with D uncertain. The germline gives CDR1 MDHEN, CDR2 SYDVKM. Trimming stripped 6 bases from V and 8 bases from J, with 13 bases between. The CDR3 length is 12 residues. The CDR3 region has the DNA TGTGCCAGCAGCCAGGCCTCAGGAGGCTACACCTTC. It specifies CASSQASGGYTF.

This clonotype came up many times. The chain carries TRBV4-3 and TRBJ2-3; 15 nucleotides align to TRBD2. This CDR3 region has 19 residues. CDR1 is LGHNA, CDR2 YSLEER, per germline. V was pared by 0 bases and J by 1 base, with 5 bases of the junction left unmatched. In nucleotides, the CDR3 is TGCGCCAGCAGCCAAGATCGGACTAGCGGGGGGGCGGGCACAGATACGCAGTATTTT. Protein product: CASSQDRTSGGAGTDTQYF.

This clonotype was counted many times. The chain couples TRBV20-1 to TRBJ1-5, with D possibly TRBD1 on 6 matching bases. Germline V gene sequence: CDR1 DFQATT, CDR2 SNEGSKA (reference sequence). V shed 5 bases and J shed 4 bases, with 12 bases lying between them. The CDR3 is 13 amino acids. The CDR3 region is CSARPDRNQPQHF. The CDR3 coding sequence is TGCAGTGCTCGCCCCGACAGGAATCAGCCCCAGCATTTT.

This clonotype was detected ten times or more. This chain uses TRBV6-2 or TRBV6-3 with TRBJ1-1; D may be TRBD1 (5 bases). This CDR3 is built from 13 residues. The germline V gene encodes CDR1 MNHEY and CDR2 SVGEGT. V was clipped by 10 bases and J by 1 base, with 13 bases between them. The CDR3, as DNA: TGTGCCACCCGCAACACAGGGAACACTGAAGCTTTCTTT. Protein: CATRNTGNTEAFF.

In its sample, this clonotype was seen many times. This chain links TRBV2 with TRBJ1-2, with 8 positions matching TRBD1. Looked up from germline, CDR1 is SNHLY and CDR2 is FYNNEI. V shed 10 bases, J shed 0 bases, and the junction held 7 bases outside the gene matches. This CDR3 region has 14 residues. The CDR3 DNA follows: TGTGCCACCACAGGACAGGGAACTAACTATGGCTACACCTTC. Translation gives CATTGQGTNYGYTF. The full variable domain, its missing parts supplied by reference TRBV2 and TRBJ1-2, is EPEVTQTPSHQVTQMGQEVILRCVPISNHLYFYWYRQILGQKVEFLVSFYNNEISEKSEIFDDQFSVERPDGSNFTLKIRSTKLEDSAMYFCATTGQGTNYGYTFGSGTRLTVV.

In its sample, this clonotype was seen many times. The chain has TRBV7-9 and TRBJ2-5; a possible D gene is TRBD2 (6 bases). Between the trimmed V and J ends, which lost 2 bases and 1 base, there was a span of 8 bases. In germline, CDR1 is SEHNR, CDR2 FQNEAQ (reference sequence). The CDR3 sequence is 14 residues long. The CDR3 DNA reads TGTGCCAGCAGCTTAATGGGACTCCAAGAGACCCAGTACTTC. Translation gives CASSLMGLQETQYF. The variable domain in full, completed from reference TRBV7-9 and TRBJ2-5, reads DTGVSQNPRHKITKRGQNVTFRCDPISEHNRLYWYRQTLGQGPEFLTYFQNEAQLEKSRLLSDRFSAERPKGSFSTLEIQRTEQGDSAMYLCASSLMGLQETQYFGPGTRLLVL.

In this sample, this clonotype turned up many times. CDR3 coding DNA: TGCGCCAGCATGCAAGAGAGTAGCTTCCAAGAGACCCAGTACTTC. Its translation is CASMQESSFQETQYF. The chain links TRBV5-1 to TRBJ2-5; unclear D gene. Germline CDR1 reads SGHRS; CDR2 reads YFSETQ. The CDR3 runs 15 residues. V dropped 6 bases and J dropped 1 base, with 16 bases sitting between them.

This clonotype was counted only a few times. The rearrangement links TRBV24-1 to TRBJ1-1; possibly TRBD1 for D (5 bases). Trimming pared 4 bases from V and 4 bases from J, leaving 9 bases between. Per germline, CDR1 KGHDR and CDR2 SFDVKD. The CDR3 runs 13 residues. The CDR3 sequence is CATSDRAGTEAFF. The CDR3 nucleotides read TGTGCCACCAGTGACAGGGCGGGCACTGAAGCTTTCTTT.

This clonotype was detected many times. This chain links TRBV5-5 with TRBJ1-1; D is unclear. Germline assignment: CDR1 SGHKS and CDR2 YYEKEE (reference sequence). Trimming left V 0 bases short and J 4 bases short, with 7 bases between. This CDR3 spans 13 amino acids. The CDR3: CASSLVRLTEAFF. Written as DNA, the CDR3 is TGTGCCAGCAGCTTGGTTCGGCTCACTGAAGCTTTCTTT.

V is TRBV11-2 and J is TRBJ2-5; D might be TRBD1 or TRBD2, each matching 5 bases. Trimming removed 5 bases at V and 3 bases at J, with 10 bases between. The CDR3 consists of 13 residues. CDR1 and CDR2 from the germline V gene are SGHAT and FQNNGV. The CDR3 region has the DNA TGTGCCAGCAGCCGCGTGGGGGAAGAGACCCAGTACTTC. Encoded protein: CASSRVGEETQYF.

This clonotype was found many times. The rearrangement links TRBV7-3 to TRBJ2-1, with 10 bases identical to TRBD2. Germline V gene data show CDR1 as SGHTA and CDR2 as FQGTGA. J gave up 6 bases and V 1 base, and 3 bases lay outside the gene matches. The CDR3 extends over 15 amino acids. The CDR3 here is CASSLIAGGSNEQFF. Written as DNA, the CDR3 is TGTGCCAGCAGCTTAATAGCGGGGGGTTCCAATGAGCAGTTCTTC.

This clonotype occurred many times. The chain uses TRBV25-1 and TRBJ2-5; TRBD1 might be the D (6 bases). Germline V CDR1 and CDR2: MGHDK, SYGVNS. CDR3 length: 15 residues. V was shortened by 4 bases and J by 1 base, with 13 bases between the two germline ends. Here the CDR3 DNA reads TGTGCCAGCAGTGCGTCAGGGGCGACCCAAGAGACCCAGTACTTC. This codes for CASSASGATQETQYF.

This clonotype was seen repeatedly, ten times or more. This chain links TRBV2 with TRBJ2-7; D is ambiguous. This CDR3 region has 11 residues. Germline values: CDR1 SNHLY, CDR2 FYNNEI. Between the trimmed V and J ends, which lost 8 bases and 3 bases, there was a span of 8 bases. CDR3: CASLADYEQYF. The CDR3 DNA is TGTGCCAGCCTCGCGGACTACGAGCAGTACTTC.

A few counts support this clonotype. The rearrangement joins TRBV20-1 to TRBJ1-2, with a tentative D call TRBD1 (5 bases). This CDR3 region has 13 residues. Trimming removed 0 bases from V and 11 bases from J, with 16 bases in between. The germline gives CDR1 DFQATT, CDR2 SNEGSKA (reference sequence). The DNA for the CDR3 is TGCAGTGCTAGAGATCCCGCAGGGCCCGGGTACACCTTC. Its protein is CSARDPAGPGYTF.

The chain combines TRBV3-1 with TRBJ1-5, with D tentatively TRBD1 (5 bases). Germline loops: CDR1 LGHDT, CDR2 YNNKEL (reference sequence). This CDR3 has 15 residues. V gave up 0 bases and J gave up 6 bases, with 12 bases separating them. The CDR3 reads CASSQELGDAQPQHF. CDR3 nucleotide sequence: TGTGCCAGCAGCCAAGAATTAGGGGACGCTCAGCCCCAGCATTTT.

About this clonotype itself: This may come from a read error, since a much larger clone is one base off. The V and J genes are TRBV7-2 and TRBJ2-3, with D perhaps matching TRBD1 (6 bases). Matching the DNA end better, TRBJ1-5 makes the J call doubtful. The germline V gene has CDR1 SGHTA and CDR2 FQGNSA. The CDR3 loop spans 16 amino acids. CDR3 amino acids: CASSLVTTGSTDTQHF. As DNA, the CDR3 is TGTGCCAGCAGCTTAGTGACTACAGGGAGCACAGATACGCAGCATTTT.

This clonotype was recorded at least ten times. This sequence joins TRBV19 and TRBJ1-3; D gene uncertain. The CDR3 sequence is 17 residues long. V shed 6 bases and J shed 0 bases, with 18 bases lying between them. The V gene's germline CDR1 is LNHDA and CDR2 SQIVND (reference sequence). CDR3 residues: CASSLDGPTHSGNTIYF. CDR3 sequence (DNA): TGTGCCAGTAGCCTGGACGGACCTACTCACTCTGGAAACACCATATATTTT.

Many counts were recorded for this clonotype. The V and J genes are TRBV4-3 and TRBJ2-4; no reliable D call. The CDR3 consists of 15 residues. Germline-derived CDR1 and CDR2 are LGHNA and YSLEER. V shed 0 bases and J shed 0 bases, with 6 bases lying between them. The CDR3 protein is CASSQEVSAKNIQYF. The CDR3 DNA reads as TGCGCCAGCAGCCAAGAAGTTTCAGCCAAAAACATTCAGTACTTC.

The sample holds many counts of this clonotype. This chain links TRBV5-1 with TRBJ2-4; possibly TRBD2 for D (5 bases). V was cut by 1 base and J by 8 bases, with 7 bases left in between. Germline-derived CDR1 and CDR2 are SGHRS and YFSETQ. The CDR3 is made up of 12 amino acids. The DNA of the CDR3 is TGCGCCAGCAGCTTGCCCGGGGACATTCAGTACTTC. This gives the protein CASSLPGDIQYF.

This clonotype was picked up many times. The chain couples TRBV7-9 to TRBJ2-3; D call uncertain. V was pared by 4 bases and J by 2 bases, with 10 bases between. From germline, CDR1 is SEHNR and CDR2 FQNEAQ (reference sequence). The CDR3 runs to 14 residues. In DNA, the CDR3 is TGTGCCAGCAGCTCCCAGGCTCACACAGATACGCAGTATTTT. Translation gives CASSSQAHTDTQYF.